This T cell receptor (beta chain) came from a study of CD8+CD57+ T cells in acquired aplastic anemia. At the level of the study: An average of 3.2 ug of DNA was obtained from sorted CD4+ and CD8+ cells.

The authors sequenced patients whose flow cytometry had shown CD8+CD57+ cell expansion. The enrolled patients all had severe acquired aplastic anemia. According to the study, genomic DNA was the template for TCR beta VDJ and CDR3 profiling. TCRdb reprocessed the reads via MiXCR and lists one record per CDR3 protein. The table lists about 150,000 distinct CDR3 sequences, about 50% of them singletons. CDR1 is SNHLY and CDR2 is FYNNEI in the germline V gene. Trimming removed 4 bases from V and 5 bases from J, with 14 bases in between. CDR3 length: 14 amino acids. This chain uses TRBV2 with TRBJ1-1; maybe TRBD1 (5 bases). Specimen: sorted CD4+, CD8+, or CD8+CD57+ T cells (not recorded which) from PBMCs. This receptor was obtained from a human donor with aplastic anemia. The chain's CDR3 is CASSVQGSGTEAFF. The CDR3 DNA follows: TGTGCCAGCAGTGTCCAGGGATCGGGGACTGAAGCTTTCTTT.